The entry below describes one T cell receptor beta chain. This entry is derived from a study of radiation and T cells in renal cell carcinoma. Time point in this sample: baseline pretreatment blood. Treatment meaning: 15 Gy SBRT to primary tumor, nephrectomy 4 weeks later. The tumor was a clear cell renal cell carcinoma. The protocol was immunoSEQ multiplex PCR, while the TCRdb copy is restricted to in-frame clones and leaves out a portion. The sample consists of approximately 100,000 clones, 65% to 90% of them appearing once. Specimen: blood, collected from a patient whose treatment included radiotherapy and nephrectomy. The receptor was isolated from a middle-aged man with renal cell carcinoma.

Here the CDR3 reads CASRTGMNTEAFF. The DNA for the CDR3 is TGCGCCAGCAGGACAGGGATGAACACTGAAGCTTTCTTT. The genes are TRBV10-1 and TRBJ1-1; 7 bases fit TRBD1. The CDR3 sequence is 13 residues long. The germline CDR1 and CDR2 sequences are WNHNN and SYGVQD (reference sequence). V was pared by 6 bases and J by 0 bases, with 1 base of the junction left unmatched.